The sequence of this TCR beta chain was determined in a study of T cells in Graves' hyperthyroidism and ophthalmopathy. Study results and caveats: Ophthalmopathy and stable hyperthyroidism were told apart by a 13 V-J model. Ophthalmopathy, as predicted by the model, came a median roughly 6.5 months after the prediction.

Note on this clonotype: What it binds is unknown.

Amplified TCR beta CDR3 regions came from RNA transcripts. The HTBI primer set was used in a first-round RT-PCR of the TCR CDR3. TCRdb reprocessed the multiplex PCR reads with MiXCR, giving one entry per CDR3 protein. The sample has about 520,000 distinct CDR3 sequences, less than 25% seen once. Trimming removed 6 bases from V and 3 bases from J; junction bases left unmatched: 9. The CDR3 has 15 residues. Germline values: CDR1 MNHNS, CDR2 SASEGT. Fresh peripheral blood, more than 8 ml of it, supplied the PBMCs. The specimen sequenced was blood. This clonotype was obtained from a man between 18 and 29 years old with Graves' hyperthyroidism. This chain uses TRBV6-1 with TRBJ2-7, with 9 bases lining up with TRBD1. The CDR3 here is CASRAGTGLYYEQYF. Written as DNA, the CDR3 is TGTGCCAGCAGGGCCGGGACAGGGCTCTACTACGAGCAGTACTTC.